The sequence of this T cell receptor beta chain was determined in a study of T cells after yellow fever vaccination. In regard to this clonotype: The antigen remains undetermined.

Study conclusions and caveats: Researchers report a weaker secondary response that nonetheless peaked faster, day 5 versus 15. Post-booster repertoires again held most primary-vaccination clones (roughly 96% CD4, roughly 88% CD8).

Template switching by 5'RACE produced TCR cDNA, adding a universal primer site and UMIs. TCRdb used MiXCR to reprocess the 5' RACE reads, holding one entry per CDR3 protein. The top ten hold around 14% of the sample, which has approximately 600,000 distinct CDR3 sequences, more than 9% seen once. This CDR3 has 14 amino acids. Per germline, CDR1 DFQATT and CDR2 SNEGSKA (reference sequence). V lost 1 base and J lost 1, with 10 bases in between. The sequences come from PBMCs, collected on the day of the yellow fever booster vaccination. The source is a man in his thirties or forties who received the YFV17D yellow fever vaccine. The J gene is TRBJ1-1, the V gene TRBV20-1; maybe TRBD1 (5 bases). CDR3 bases: TGCAGTGCTAGAGTTCCAGGGAGGAACACTGAAGCTTTCTTT. The encoded protein is CSARVPGRNTEAFF.